These 25 T cell receptor beta chains were all obtained from the same sample, sequenced in a study of tumor-infiltrating lymphocytes in primary liver carcinoma. For each extraction, RNA and DNA were obtained together from around 20-30 mg of unsorted bulk tissue. From approximately 450 ng total RNA, TCR beta cDNA was generated with a primer in the constant region. What produced the TCR beta libraries was three nested multiplex PCR rounds using slightly modified ARM-PCR. Rounds one and two of PCR, each of about 10 cycles, were primed with TRBV1-TRBV30 forward primers and a C-beta reverse primer. MiXCR, applied by TCRdb to the multiplex PCR reads, yields one record per CDR3 protein. The sample has roughly 49,000 distinct CDR3 sequences; around 77% are singletons. Sequenced sample: liver tumor tissue from sampling region 5. The subset: tumor region T5, tumor centre. These receptors originate from a man aged 35-49 years with primary liver carcinoma and hepatitis B virus infection.

On this clonotype itself: A junction boundary mismatches the germline segment, possibly from a read error. V is TRBV11-1 and J is TRBJ1-6, with D possibly TRBD1 on 5 matching bases. Looked up from germline, CDR1 is SGHAT and CDR2 is FQDESV (reference sequence). The CDR3 contains 12 residues. The CDR3 is CASSRTLVSPLF. DNA for the CDR3: TGTGCCAGCAGCCGGACACTGGTTTCACCCCTCTTT. Looking up the rest from reference TRBV11-1 and TRBJ1-6 gives the full variable domain: EAEVAQSPRYKITEKSQAVAFWCDPISGHATLYWYRQILGQGPELLVQFQDESVVDDSQLPKDRFSAERLKGVDSTLKIQPAELGDSAMYLCASSRTLVSPLFGNGTRLTVT.

The rearrangement joins TRBV10-3 to TRBJ1-1, with TRBD1 as a possible D gene (6 bases). V was clipped by 9 bases and J by 1 base, with 18 bases between them. The V gene's germline CDR1 is ENHRY and CDR2 SYGVKD. There are 15 residues in the CDR3. The DNA of the CDR3 is TGTGCCATTACCACCTGGGGACAAGAGAACACTGAAGCTTTCTTT. Amino acid sequence: CAITTWGQENTEAFF.

Note on this clonotype: Relative to the germline gene, one junction end is altered; a read error may explain this. V usage is TRBV11-1 and J usage is TRBJ2-7; maybe TRBD2 (6 bases). Germline lookup yields CDR1 SGHAT and CDR2 FQDESV (reference sequence). The CDR3 loop spans 15 amino acids. The CDR3 DNA reads TGTACCATCAGCTCATCCCGGGACTCCTCCTACGAGCAGTATTTC. The encoded protein is CTISSSRDSSYEQYF.

This clonotype was recorded a few times. The V and J genes are TRBV7-2 and TRBJ1-6; D may be TRBD1 (6 bases). Trimming removed 10 bases from V and 7 bases from J, with 14 bases in between. The CDR3 has 13 amino acids. Germline values: CDR1 SGHTA, CDR2 FQGNSA. The CDR3 DNA is TGTGCCACCAACAGGGAAGGGAATTCACCCCTCCACTTT. This encodes CATNREGNSPLHF. Together with reference TRBV7-2 and TRBJ1-6, the CDR3 gives the full variable domain: GAGVSQSPSNKVTEKGKDVELRCDPISGHTALYWYRQSLGQGLEFLIYFQGNSAPDKSGLPSDRFSAERTGGSVSTLTIQRTQQEDSAVYLCATNREGNSPLHFGNGTRLTVT.

This clonotype was detected many times. The J gene is TRBJ2-3, the V gene TRBV29-1; 9 nucleotides line up with TRBD1. With 8 bases clipped from V and 2 bases from J, the junction kept 8 bases outside the gene matches. Germline V lookup: CDR1 SQVTM, CDR2 ANQGSEA. This CDR3 contains 14 residues. The chain's CDR3 is CSFRTGAFTDTQYF. As DNA, the CDR3 is TGCAGCTTTAGGACAGGGGCTTTCACAGATACGCAGTATTTT.

This clonotype was seen only a few times. Since the CDR3 does not end with the conserved phenylalanine or tryptophan, this likely comes from a read error. The chain couples TRBV5-4 to TRBJ2-7; 8 positions match TRBD1. The CDR3 runs to 15 residues. The germline gives CDR1 SGHNT, CDR2 YYREEE (reference sequence). V was clipped by 1 base and J by 7 bases; unmatched bases: 10. DNA of the CDR3: TGTGCCAGCAGCTTGACGGGACAGGATCTCTATGAGCAGTACTCC. As protein: CASSLTGQDLYEQYS.

This clonotype appeared a single time. The junction and the germline gene differ at one end; a read error may be behind it. This chain uses TRBV5-1 with TRBJ2-7; TRBD2 agrees at 9 bases. CDR1 is SGHRS and CDR2 is YFSETQ in the germline V gene. This CDR3 has 15 residues. The CDR3 loop reads CTSSFSGSPNYEPYF. CDR3 nucleotides: TGCACCAGCAGCTTTAGCGGGAGCCCCAACTACGAGCCGTACTTC.

The chain recombines TRBV28 with TRBJ1-5; unclear D gene. This CDR3 has 15 residues. Germline CDR1 MDHEN, CDR2 SYDVKM. V lost 5 bases to trimming and J lost 0 bases, with 11 bases between them. The CDR3 DNA is TGTGCCAGCAGTCCCTCAGGACCTAGCAATCAGCCCCAGCATTTT. Encoded protein: CASSPSGPSNQPQHF.

V usage is TRBV11-1 and J usage is TRBJ2-2; possibly TRBD1 for D (6 bases). The CDR3 has 13 residues. Trimming took off 3 bases at V and 14 bases at J, with 16 bases between the two ends. Germline V gene data show CDR1 as SGHAT and CDR2 as FQDESV (reference sequence). The chain's CDR3 is CASSFWDIGNLFF. In DNA, the CDR3 is TGTGCCAGCAGCTTTTGGGACATCGGGAATCTGTTTTTT.

This clonotype showed up just a few times. Relative to the germline gene, one junction end is altered; a read error may explain this. The chain couples TRBV28 to TRBJ2-7, with D perhaps matching TRBD2 (6 bases). CDR1 and CDR2 from the germline V gene are MDHEN and SYDVKM. The CDR3 runs 14 residues. The CDR3 region is CANSPGLVSYDQYF. The CDR3 bases are TGTGCCAACAGTCCGGGACTTGTGTCCTACGATCAGTACTTC.

This clonotype was counted only a few times. A junction boundary mismatches the germline segment, possibly from a read error. The chain links TRBV28 to TRBJ2-7; tentatively, D is TRBD1 or TRBD2 (6 bases each). The length of the CDR3 is 15 residues. The germline V gene has CDR1 MDHEN and CDR2 SYDVKM. The CDR3 nucleotides read TGTGCCAGCAGTCCCCCGGGGGCAGCTTCCTACGAGCGGTACTTC. It codes for CASSPPGAASYERYF.

Points on this clonotype: Sequence at one end of the junction differs from germline and may be a read error. V and J are TRBV11-2 and TRBJ1-1; tentative D call: TRBD1 (5 bases). Germline CDR1 and CDR2: SGHAT and FQNNGV. The CDR3 has 15 amino acids. In DNA, the CDR3 is TGTGCCAGCAACTTAGATCGGGACCCGCCTGGCGAAGCTTTCTTT. It codes for CASNLDRDPPGEAFF.

As to this clonotype: A read error may account for a junction end that differs from germline. The V call is TRBV5-1, the J call TRBJ2-4; perhaps TRBD2 as D (6 bases). The CDR3 totals 14 residues. Germline V gene sequence: CDR1 SGHRS, CDR2 YFSETQ. CDR3 coding DNA: TGCCCCAGCAGCCTGGGGGACGGGGGTAATTCCGAGTACTTC. Protein: CPSSLGDGGNSEYF.

A note on this clonotype: One junction end does not reproduce the germline sequence, and a read error may be involved. The V and J genes are TRBV11-1 and TRBJ2-3, with D possibly matching TRBD1 (6 bases). CDR1 and CDR2 (germline): SGHAT, FQDESV (reference sequence). CDR3 length: 19 residues. CDR3 bases: TGTACCAGCAGCTATGGGGGCAGCTCTGTTGGAGCCCGCACAGATACGCAGTATTTT. It codes for CTSSYGGSSVGARTDTQYF.

This clonotype was recorded a few times. The V and J genes are TRBV19 and TRBJ2-3; the D is unclear. Trimming pared 6 bases from V and 2 bases from J, leaving 9 bases between. Germline V gene data show CDR1 as LNHDA and CDR2 as SQIVND (reference sequence). This CDR3 region has 13 residues. This CDR3 reads CASSYTITDTQYF. The CDR3 DNA reads TGTGCCAGTAGCTACACAATCACAGATACGCAGTATTTT.

This clonotype was counted at least ten times. A much larger clone differs from this one at a single base, so this may be a read error. Likely a read error: the CDR3 ends without its conserved phenylalanine or tryptophan. The chain joins TRBV29-1 to TRBJ2-1; perhaps TRBD2 as D (5 bases). The V and J ends lost 6 bases and 4 bases respectively, with 16 bases between them. CDR3 length: 14 residues. Germline-derived CDR1 and CDR2 are SQVTM and ANQGSEA. For the CDR3, the DNA is TGCAGCGTGACAAGGAGGACGCAATACAATGAGCAGTTCGTC. Its protein is CSVTRRTQYNEQFV.

Concerning this clonotype: An end of the junction differs from the germline gene, which may be a read error. The chain combines TRBV5-5 with TRBJ2-2; maybe TRBD2 (5 bases). The CDR3 has 12 amino acids. CDR1 and CDR2 (germline): SGHKS, YYEKEE (reference sequence). The CDR3 nucleotides are TGTGCCAGTAGACTCCACACCGGGGTGCTGTTTTTT. Protein sequence: CASRLHTGVLFF.

Comments on this clonotype: A read error is likely, as this CDR3 ends without the conserved phenylalanine or tryptophan. The CDR3 protein is CANSEPGHGRNEQYY. The CDR3, as DNA: TGTGCCAACAGTGAACCAGGACATGGTCGCAACGAGCAGTACTAC. The chain recombines TRBV28 with TRBJ2-7, with D possibly TRBD1 on 5 matching bases. The germline V gene encodes CDR1 MDHEN and CDR2 SYDVKM. The CDR3 is made up of 15 amino acids.

Relative to its sample, this clonotype is medium-sized. This chain links TRBV10-2 with TRBJ1-5; D gene ambiguous. Germline V CDR1 and CDR2: WSHSY, SAAADI. The CDR3 consists of 13 residues. V was shortened by 7 bases and J by 3 bases, with 10 bases between the two germline ends. The CDR3 here is CASTAEFNQPQHF. CDR3 coding DNA: TGCGCCAGCACAGCAGAATTCAATCAGCCCCAGCATTTT.

A remark on this clonotype: At one end, the junction sequence differs from germline, possibly due to a read error. V usage is TRBV11-1 and J usage is TRBJ2-3; perhaps D is TRBD1 or TRBD2 (5 bases each). The CDR3 is 19 amino acids. Germline values: CDR1 SGHAT, CDR2 FQDESV (reference sequence). The CDR3 loop reads CAGSSGGRSVGACTDTQYF. The CDR3 DNA reads TGTGCCGGCAGCTCTGGGGGACGCTCTGTTGGAGCCTGCACAGATACGCAGTATTTT.

This clonotype was seen many times. The chain couples TRBV29-1 to TRBJ2-1; 12 bases align to TRBD2. The CDR3 totals 17 residues. J lost 0 bases, V lost 6 bases, and 9 bases had no gene match. Per the germline V gene, CDR1 is SQVTM and CDR2 is ANQGSEA. CDR3 coding DNA: TGCAGCGTCCTGGGACTAGCGGGCGAGGACTCCTACAATGAGCAGTTCTTC. Protein: CSVLGLAGEDSYNEQFF.

A few counts support this clonotype. This may come from a read error, since a much larger clone is one base off. The chain uses TRBV25-1 and TRBJ1-2; tentatively, D is TRBD1 (5 bases). The CDR3 consists of 12 residues. Germline CDR1 and CDR2: MGHDK and SYGVNS. The CDR3 loop reads CACRQQDYGYTF. In DNA form, the CDR3 reads TGTGCCTGCAGACAGCAGGACTATGGCTACACCTTC.

The rearrangement links TRBV11-2 to TRBJ2-1; 8 nucleotides agree with TRBD2. The J segment lost 8 bases and the V segment lost 4 bases, leaving 13 bases of the junction unmatched. Germline lookup yields CDR1 SGHAT and CDR2 FQNNGV. This CDR3 is built from 16 residues. CDR3 bases: TGTGCCAGCAGCTGCCCCGGGACTAGTGGTAGCGATGAGCAGTTCTTC. This codes for CASSCPGTSGSDEQFF.

About this clonotype itself: The junction departs from the called germline gene at one end, perhaps through a read error. The DNA of the CDR3 is TGTGCCACCCGGCAGATCGGGAGGGCCTACAATGAACAGTTCTTC. Translated, it gives CATRQIGRAYNEQFF. The chain joins TRBV6-2 or TRBV6-3 to TRBJ2-1, with 8 bases lining up with TRBD2. Germline V gene lookup returns CDR1 MNHEY and CDR2 SVGEGT. This CDR3 has 15 amino acids.

As regards this clonotype: One end of the junction varies from germline; a read error may be responsible. This rearrangement joins TRBV11-2 to TRBJ2-7; D assignment may be TRBD1 or TRBD2 (6 bases each). Germline-derived CDR1 and CDR2 are SGHAT and FQNNGV. This CDR3 has 12 residues. CDR3: CLSSPGGYEQYF. The CDR3 nucleotides read TGTCTCAGCAGTCCCGGGGGCTACGAACAGTACTTC.